This T cell receptor beta chain derives from a study of T cells in localized non-small cell lung cancer. This CDR3 comprises 17 residues. The V and J ends lost 2 bases and 4 bases respectively, with 18 bases between them. Per the germline V gene, CDR1 is ENHRY and CDR2 is SYGVKD. Comments on this clone: Its antigen is not identified.

The protocol was immunoSEQ multiplex PCR, while the TCRdb copy is restricted to in-frame clones and leaves out a portion. Among roughly 71,000 clones listed, 86% were seen once. Study observations and caveats: Because only a single region of the tumor was sequenced, heterogeneity remains possible.

Sequenced here: peripheral blood, sampled before any cancer treatment. This chain links TRBV10-3 with TRBJ2-1; D is unclear. The sequence came from a male donor at least 60 years old with stage III squamous cell lung carcinoma. CDR3 nucleotide sequence: TGTGCCATCAGTGAGGGAACCACGGGCCACCATTACAATGAGCAGTTCTTC. Translating gives CAISEGTTGHHYNEQFF.